The 32 T cell receptor beta chains presented below share a single source sample, sequenced in a study of regulatory T cells in long-lasting Graves disease. To make TCR beta libraries, researchers used iRepertoire HTBI primers and Arm-PCR of CDR3 regions. TCRdb reprocessed the multiplex PCR reads via MiXCR and lists one record per CDR3 protein. Among 300,000 to 400,000 distinct CDR3 sequences, less than 20% were seen once, and the ten largest hold 22%. Noted time point: newly diagnosed GD, antithyroid drugs for less than 3 months. From RNA extracted from PBMCs, the TCR library was made. The sample here was peripheral blood mononuclear cells (PBMCs), taken at new diagnosis, from a patient treated with antithyroid drugs. Every receptor here comes from a female donor with Graves disease.

This clonotype was counted at least ten times. V gene TRBV4-2 combines with J gene TRBJ2-7; D is unresolved. The V gene's germline CDR1 is LGHNA and CDR2 YNFKEQ. This CDR3 has 12 residues. Between the trimmed V and J ends, which lost 0 bases and 1 base, there was a span of 1 base. The CDR3 reads CASSQESYEQYF. The DNA of the CDR3 is TGTGCCAGCAGCCAAGAATCCTACGAGCAGTACTTC.

Of note for this clonotype: Since a much larger clone is just one base distant, this may be a read error. The chain couples TRBV20-1 to TRBJ2-4, with a weak D call TRBD1 (6 bases). The CDR3 sequence is 13 residues long. V lost 7 bases to trimming and J lost 5 bases, with 15 bases between them. CDR1 DFQATT and CDR2 SNEGSKA come from the germline V gene (reference sequence). CDR3 DNA sequence: TGCAGTGTCCCGTACAGGGTACAAAACATTCAGTACTTC. It translates to CSVPYRVQNIQYF.

This clonotype has ten or more counts. The chain has TRBV6-1 and TRBJ2-5; 8 bases agree with TRBD2. This CDR3 spans 15 amino acids. CDR1 MNHNS and CDR2 SASEGT come from the germline V gene. The V and J ends lost 4 bases and 1 base, in that order; junction bases with no gene match: 5. CDR3 nucleotide sequence: TGTGCCAGCAGTGTAGCGGGGCCAGCCCAAGAGACCCAGTACTTC. Translated: CASSVAGPAQETQYF.

This clonotype appeared many times. The chain uses TRBV2 and TRBJ1-2; D unclear. The ends were cut back, 5 bases at V and 0 bases at J, with 10 bases in the middle. This CDR3 is 14 amino acids long. Germline loops: CDR1 SNHLY, CDR2 FYNNEI. CDR3 sequence (DNA): TGTGCCAGCAGTCGGGTTGGAGCTAACTATGGCTACACCTTC. This codes for CASSRVGANYGYTF.

This clonotype occurred a few times. The chain employs TRBV9 and TRBJ1-1; no definite D call. V was pared by 0 bases and J by 3 bases, with 9 bases between. The CDR3 sequence is 14 residues long. Germline assignment: CDR1 SGDLS and CDR2 YYNGEE. The CDR3 here is CASSVDPTDTEAFF. Written as DNA, the CDR3 is TGTGCCAGCAGCGTAGACCCCACAGACACTGAAGCTTTCTTT.

This clonotype has only a few counts. The V and J genes are TRBV6-1 and TRBJ1-1; D is possibly TRBD1 (5 bases). CDR1 MNHNS and CDR2 SASEGT come from the germline V gene. V was shortened by 7 bases and J by 5 bases, with 17 bases between the two germline ends. There are 14 residues in the CDR3. CDR3 sequence reads: CASTNMGGGTEAFF. In DNA, the CDR3 is TGTGCCAGCACTAATATGGGGGGGGGGACTGAAGCTTTCTTT.

This clonotype was picked up many times. V gene TRBV3-1 combines with J gene TRBJ1-2; 7 bases align to TRBD1. J lost 3 bases, V lost 0 bases, and 10 bases had no gene match. CDR3 length equals 17 residues. Germline-derived CDR1 and CDR2 are LGHDT and YNNKEL (reference sequence). The CDR3 sequence: CASSQDGIGGQDYGYTF. For the CDR3, the DNA is TGTGCCAGCAGCCAAGATGGGATAGGGGGCCAGGACTATGGCTACACCTTC.

This clonotype was observed many times. The chain employs TRBV3-1 and TRBJ2-3; D may be TRBD1 (6 bases). Per the germline V gene, CDR1 is LGHDT and CDR2 is YNNKEL (reference sequence). The V gene lost 0 bases and the J gene lost 11 bases, with 12 bases spanning the gap. The CDR3 spans 13 residues. The CDR3 here is CASSQDRGGQQYF. In nucleotides, the CDR3 is TGTGCCAGCAGCCAAGACAGGGGCGGTCAGCAGTATTTT.

The sample holds many counts of this clonotype. The J gene is TRBJ2-1, the V gene TRBV29-1; D remains unclear. Germline assignment: CDR1 SQVTM and CDR2 ANQGSEA. V was shortened by 3 bases and J by 0 bases, with 6 bases between the two germline ends. The CDR3 runs to 13 residues. CDR3 sequence reads: CSVERSSYNEQFF. The CDR3 DNA sequence: TGCAGCGTTGAGAGGAGCTCCTACAATGAGCAGTTCTTC.

For this clonotype: The germline gene is not matched at one end of the junction; a read error may be the cause. The chain combines TRBV5-1 with TRBJ1-2; a weak D match, TRBD1 (5 bases). Germline V gives CDR1 SGHRS, CDR2 YFSETQ. The CDR3 has 13 amino acids. The CDR3 reads CASSRGTDYDYTF. CDR3 in DNA: TGCGCCAGCAGCCGCGGGACGGACTATGACTACACCTTC.

Ten or more counts support this clonotype. This rearrangement joins TRBV20-1 to TRBJ2-1; 9 nucleotides line up with TRBD1. The CDR3 is 16 amino acids. The V gene's germline CDR1 is DFQATT and CDR2 SNEGSKA (reference sequence). The trim removed 6 bases at V and 3 bases at J, leaving 12 bases unmatched. Here the CDR3 reads CSAQIQGASNYNEQFF. As DNA, the CDR3 is TGCAGTGCACAAATACAGGGGGCCTCGAACTACAATGAGCAGTTCTTC.

This clonotype was detected many times. The chain links TRBV28 to TRBJ1-5; possible D gene TRBD1, 6 bases. Trimming removed 5 bases at V and 0 bases at J, with 20 bases between. This CDR3 region has 18 residues. Germline lookup yields CDR1 MDHEN and CDR2 SYDVKM. CDR3 in DNA: TGTGCCAGCAGTGCCCAACTACAGGGACACTATAGCAATCAGCCCCAGCATTTT. This gives the protein CASSAQLQGHYSNQPQHF.

This clonotype was counted many times. Mismatch with germline at one junction end may stem from a read error. This chain links TRBV5-1 with TRBJ1-1; D call uncertain. The CDR3 is made up of 13 amino acids. Germline CDR1 SGHRS, CDR2 YFSETQ. The CDR3 DNA reads TGTGCCAGCAGCTTGGCCCAGAACACTGAAGCTTTCTTT. It codes for CASSLAQNTEAFF.

This clonotype was recorded at least ten times. The chain has TRBV7-9 and TRBJ2-4; D uncertain. The ends were cut back, 1 base at V and 13 bases at J, with 11 bases in the middle. Germline CDR1 reads SEHNR; CDR2 reads FQNEAQ (reference sequence). This CDR3 has 12 amino acids. In DNA, the CDR3 is TGTGCCAGCAGCTTAGGAGGCCAGAACCAGTACTTC. Translating gives CASSLGGQNQYF.

This clonotype was seen only a few times. The CDR3: CASSLSGTGGVSYNEQFF. The CDR3 DNA reads TGTGCCAGCAGCTTATCCGGGACAGGGGGCGTCTCCTACAATGAGCAGTTCTTC. The V call is TRBV9, the J call TRBJ2-1; 12 bases map to TRBD1. Germline trimming cut 4 bases from V and 0 bases from J; bases unmatched to any gene: 8. CDR1 is SGDLS, CDR2 YYNGEE, per germline. This CDR3 is built from 18 residues.

The V and J genes are TRBV27 and TRBJ2-1; TRBD1 matches at 8 bases. CDR3 length: 16 residues. V lost 3 bases, J lost 3 bases, and 7 bases stayed unmatched. Germline V gives CDR1 MNHEY, CDR2 SMNVEV (reference sequence). The CDR3: CASSFDGDRGYNEQFF. CDR3 nucleotide sequence: TGTGCCAGCAGTTTTGACGGAGACAGGGGCTACAATGAGCAGTTCTTC.

This clonotype came up a few times. The chain employs TRBV28 and TRBJ1-1, with D tentatively TRBD1 (5 bases). In germline, CDR1 is MDHEN, CDR2 SYDVKM. The V and J ends lost 5 bases and 3 bases respectively, with 16 bases between them. This CDR3 region has 15 residues. This chain's CDR3 is CASSPPRGEDTEAFF. As DNA, the CDR3 is TGTGCCAGCAGTCCCCCGAGAGGGGAGGACACTGAAGCTTTCTTT.

The sample holds many counts of this clonotype. V is TRBV6-1 and J is TRBJ1-5, with D uncertain. The V end was cut by 8 bases, the J end by 0 bases, with 8 bases between. Germline V gene data show CDR1 as MNHNS and CDR2 as SASEGT. This CDR3 is built from 13 residues. The CDR3 DNA sequence: TGTGCCAGCGGAGTATCTAGCAATCAGCCCCAGCATTTT. This encodes CASGVSSNQPQHF.

This clonotype was counted at least ten times. The chain couples TRBV12-3 or TRBV12-4 to TRBJ2-5, with D unclear. This CDR3 is 14 amino acids long. V shed 5 bases and J shed 5 bases, with 15 bases lying between them. In nucleotides, the CDR3 is TGTGCCAGCAGTACATCGGAAGAGTGGGAGACCCAGTACTTC. Protein sequence: CASSTSEEWETQYF.

This clonotype was picked up many times. The V and J genes are TRBV7-9 and TRBJ2-5; D uncertain. With 5 bases removed from V and 1 base from J, the gap between germline ends came to 5 bases. The CDR3 loop spans 12 amino acids. Germline V gene data show CDR1 as SEHNR and CDR2 as FQNEAQ (reference sequence). The CDR3, as DNA: TGTGCCAGCAGCCCCATCCAAGAGACCCAGTACTTC. Translating it yields CASSPIQETQYF.

This clonotype was detected once. One base away lies a much larger clone, so this may be a sequencing read error. The rearrangement uses TRBV4-1 and TRBJ1-1; D not certain. The CDR3 is 16 residues long. Germline values: CDR1 MGHRA, CDR2 YSYEKL. Trimming pared 8 bases from V and 0 bases from J, leaving 19 bases between. CDR3 protein: CASGPDRGGLNTEAFF. The CDR3 nucleotides are TGCGCCAGCGGCCCTGACCGGGGAGGCTTGAACACTGAAGCTTTCTTT.

This clonotype was observed at least ten times. This chain connects TRBV6-1 to TRBJ1-3; weak D call: TRBD1 (5 bases). The CDR3 covers 20 residues. In germline, CDR1 is MNHNS, CDR2 SASEGT. Trimming removed 0 bases from V and 0 bases from J, with 21 bases in between. The CDR3 region is CASSEASQGAFTPSGNTIYF. In DNA form, the CDR3 reads TGTGCCAGCAGTGAAGCCTCCCAGGGAGCCTTTACTCCCTCTGGAAACACCATATATTTT.

This clonotype was counted a few times. V and J are TRBV12-3 or TRBV12-4 and TRBJ2-3; 14 nucleotides line up with TRBD2. V trimming: 6 bases; J trimming: 1 base; junction bases outside the gene matches: 9. The length of the CDR3 is 18 residues. The DNA for the CDR3 is TGTGCCAGCAGCTCCGGGACTAGCGGGGGCCGACGCACAGATACGCAGTATTTT. Translating it yields CASSSGTSGGRRTDTQYF.

The sample holds many counts of this clonotype. The chain has TRBV11-2 and TRBJ1-5; D unresolved. V shed 1 base and J shed 0 bases, with 10 bases lying between them. Germline V gene data show CDR1 as SGHAT and CDR2 as FQNNGV. This CDR3 contains 16 residues. CDR3 residues: CASSLAGDHSNQPQHF. The CDR3 region has the DNA TGTGCCAGCAGCTTAGCCGGAGACCATAGCAATCAGCCCCAGCATTTT.

The chain recombines TRBV7-8 with TRBJ2-3, with D possibly being TRBD2 (6 bases). Germline-derived CDR1 and CDR2 are SGHVS and FQNEAQ. Trimming removed 5 bases at V and 2 bases at J, with 14 bases between. The CDR3 runs to 15 residues. The CDR3 DNA is TGTGCCAGCAGCCCTCTAGCGATGTCCACAGATACGCAGTATTTT. This sequence encodes CASSPLAMSTDTQYF.

This clonotype was observed at least ten times. The genes are TRBV6-2 or TRBV6-3 and TRBJ1-2; D uncertain. There are 14 residues in the CDR3. Trimming pared 5 bases from V and 4 bases from J, leaving 14 bases between. Germline CDR1 reads MNHEY; CDR2 reads SVGEGT. The CDR3: CASSPRTSVYGYTF. The CDR3 DNA sequence: TGTGCCAGCAGTCCCCGGACGTCTGTCTATGGCTACACCTTC.

The V gene is TRBV27, the J gene TRBJ1-5, with no clear D. The ends were cut back, 0 bases at V and 2 bases at J, with 8 bases in the middle. Germline CDR1 and CDR2: MNHEY and SMNVEV (reference sequence). The CDR3 consists of 15 residues. In DNA form, the CDR3 reads TGTGCCAGCAGTTTATCAGGTCGGGGCAATCAGCCCCAGCATTTT. This codes for CASSLSGRGNQPQHF.

There are many counts of this clonotype. V usage is TRBV24-1 and J usage is TRBJ2-7; 13 bases map to TRBD2. This CDR3 is 15 amino acids long. In germline, CDR1 is KGHDR, CDR2 SFDVKD. V shed 4 bases, J shed 6 bases, and the junction held 5 bases outside the gene matches. The CDR3 nucleotides are TGTGCCACCAGTGACCCCGGGACTAGCGGGACCGAGCAGTACTTC. Its translation: CATSDPGTSGTEQYF.

This clonotype occurred many times. The V and J genes are TRBV20-1 and TRBJ2-1; 8 bases align to TRBD1. Germline-derived CDR1 and CDR2 are DFQATT and SNEGSKA (reference sequence). J gave up 9 bases and V 5 bases, and 6 bases lay outside the gene matches. The CDR3 loop spans 12 amino acids. CDR3 DNA: TGCAGTGCTGCTATCCAGGGGGCTGAGCAGTTCTTC. Protein sequence: CSAAIQGAEQFF.

This clonotype has a handful of counts. The chain joins TRBV7-3 to TRBJ2-1, with 8 bases lining up with TRBD1. CDR3 length: 13 amino acids. The J segment lost 10 bases and the V segment lost 5 bases, leaving 7 bases of the junction unmatched. Germline CDR1 SGHTA, CDR2 FQGTGA. Here the CDR3 reads CASSPTGAEEQFF. In DNA, the CDR3 is TGTGCCAGCAGCCCGACAGGGGCGGAGGAGCAGTTCTTC.

To note about this clonotype: With a far larger clone one base away, a read error is the likely cause. The chain links TRBV27 to TRBJ2-1; TRBD2 matches 8 bases. This CDR3 region has 17 residues. Germline-derived CDR1 and CDR2 are MNHEY and SMNVEV (reference sequence). V shed 6 bases and J 2 bases; nucleotides not matched to a gene: 12. Written as DNA, the CDR3 is TGTGCCAGCAGGAGCGGGAGTGCCGGGATTCCCTACAATGAGCAGTTCTTC. It translates to CASRSGSAGIPYNEQFF.

At least ten counts were recorded for this clonotype. V usage is TRBV3-1 and J usage is TRBJ2-7; perhaps TRBD2 as D (6 bases). Trimming pared 0 bases from V and 6 bases from J, leaving 18 bases between. This CDR3 comprises 16 residues. Germline V gives CDR1 LGHDT, CDR2 YNNKEL (reference sequence). CDR3 sequence (DNA): TGTGCCAGCAGCCAAGATGCCGGGAGAGGGATCGGCGAGCAGTACTTC. It encodes CASSQDAGRGIGEQYF.